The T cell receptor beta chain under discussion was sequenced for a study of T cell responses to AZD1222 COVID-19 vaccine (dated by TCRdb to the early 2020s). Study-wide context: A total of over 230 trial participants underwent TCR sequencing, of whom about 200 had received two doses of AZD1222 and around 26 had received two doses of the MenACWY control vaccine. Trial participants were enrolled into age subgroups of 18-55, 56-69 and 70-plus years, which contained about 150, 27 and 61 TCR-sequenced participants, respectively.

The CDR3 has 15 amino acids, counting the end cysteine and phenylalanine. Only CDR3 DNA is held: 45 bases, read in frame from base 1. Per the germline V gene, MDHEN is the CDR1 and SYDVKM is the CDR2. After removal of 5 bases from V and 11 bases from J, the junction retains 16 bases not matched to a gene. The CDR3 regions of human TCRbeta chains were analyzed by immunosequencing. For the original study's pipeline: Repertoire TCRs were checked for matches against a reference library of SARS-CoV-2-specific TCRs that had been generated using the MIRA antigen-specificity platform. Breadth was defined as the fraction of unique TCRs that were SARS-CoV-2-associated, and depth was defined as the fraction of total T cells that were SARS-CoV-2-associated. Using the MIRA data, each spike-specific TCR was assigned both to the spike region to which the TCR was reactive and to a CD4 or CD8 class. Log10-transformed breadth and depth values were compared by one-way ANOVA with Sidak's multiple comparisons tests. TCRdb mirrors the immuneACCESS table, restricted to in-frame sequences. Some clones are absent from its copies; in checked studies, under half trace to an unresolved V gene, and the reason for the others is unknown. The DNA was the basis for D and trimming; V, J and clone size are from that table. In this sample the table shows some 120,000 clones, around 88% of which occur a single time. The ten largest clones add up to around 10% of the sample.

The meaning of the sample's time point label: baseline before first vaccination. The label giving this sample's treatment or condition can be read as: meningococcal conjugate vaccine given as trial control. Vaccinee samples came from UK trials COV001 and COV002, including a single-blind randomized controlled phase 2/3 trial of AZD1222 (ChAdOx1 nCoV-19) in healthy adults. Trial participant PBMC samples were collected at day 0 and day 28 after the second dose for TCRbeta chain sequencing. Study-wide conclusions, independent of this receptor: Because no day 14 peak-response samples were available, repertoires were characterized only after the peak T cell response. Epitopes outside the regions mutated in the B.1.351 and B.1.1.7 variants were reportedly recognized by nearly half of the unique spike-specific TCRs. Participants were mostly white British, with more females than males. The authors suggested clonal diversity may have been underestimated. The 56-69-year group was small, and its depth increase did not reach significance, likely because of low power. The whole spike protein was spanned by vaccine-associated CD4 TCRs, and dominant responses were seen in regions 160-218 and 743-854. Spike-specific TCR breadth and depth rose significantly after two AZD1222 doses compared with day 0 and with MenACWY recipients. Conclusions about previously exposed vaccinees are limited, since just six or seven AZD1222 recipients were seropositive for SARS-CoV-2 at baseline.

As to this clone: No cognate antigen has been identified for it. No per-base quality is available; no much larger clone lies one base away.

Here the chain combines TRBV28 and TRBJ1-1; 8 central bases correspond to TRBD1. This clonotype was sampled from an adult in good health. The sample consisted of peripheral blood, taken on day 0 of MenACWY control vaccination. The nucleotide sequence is TGTGCCAGCAGTCCCACAGGGGGGGGTGTGGTGTGGGCTTTCTTT. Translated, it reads CASSPTGGGVVWAFF.